These 23 T cell receptor beta chains were all obtained from the same sample, sequenced in a study of blood T cell repertoires in COVID-19. Profiling relied on immunoSEQ multiplex PCR, and the TCRdb table lists in-frame clones only, not all of them. The table has around 30,000 clones, around 90% seen once; the top ten hold around 20%. What was sequenced was peripheral blood. The receptor set was obtained from a man older than 75 with acute or convalescent COVID-19.

The rearrangement links TRBV4-2 to TRBJ2-7, with 10 bases identical to TRBD2. With 1 base clipped from V and 3 bases from J, the junction kept 6 bases outside the gene matches. The V gene's germline CDR1 is LGHNA and CDR2 YNFKEQ. This CDR3 is built from 16 residues. The DNA of the CDR3 is TGTGCCAGCAGCCAAGGCACTAGCGGGACCATCTACGAGCAGTACTTC. This sequence encodes CASSQGTSGTIYEQYF.

Only one count was recorded for this clone. The chain employs TRBV19 and TRBJ1-5; D unresolved. CDR1 LNHDA and CDR2 SQIVND come from the germline V gene (reference sequence). Trimming removed 6 bases at V and 0 bases at J, with 3 bases between. The CDR3 is made up of 12 amino acids. The CDR3 loop is CASSGSNQPQHF. In DNA form, the CDR3 reads TGTGCCAGTAGCGGTAGCAATCAGCCCCAGCATTTT.

V gene TRBV18 combines with J gene TRBJ1-2; a weak D match, TRBD1 (5 bases). There are 13 residues in the CDR3. Germline CDR1 is KGHSH and CDR2 is LQKENI. Trimming took 0 bases from V and 7 from J, leaving 9 bases between them. CDR3 region: CASSPPQGGGYTF. The CDR3 DNA follows: TGTGCCAGCTCACCACCCCAGGGAGGTGGCTACACCTTC.

V usage is TRBV5-1 and J usage is TRBJ2-1; 8 nucleotides agree with TRBD2. The ends lost 0 bases at V and 8 bases at J; junction bases unmatched: 7. Germline CDR1 is SGHRS and CDR2 is YFSETQ. The CDR3 spans 15 residues. The CDR3: CASSLDGGGSDEQFF. CDR3 coding DNA: TGCGCCAGCAGCTTGGACGGGGGGGGGTCCGATGAGCAGTTCTTC.

This clone was seen a handful of times. This chain connects TRBV5-1 to TRBJ2-7; unclear D gene. CDR3 length equals 12 residues. V dropped 0 bases and J dropped 3 bases, with 4 bases sitting between them. The germline V gene has CDR1 SGHRS and CDR2 YFSETQ. CDR3 loop: CASSLDRYEQYF. CDR3 nucleotide sequence: TGCGCCAGCAGCTTGGATCGCTACGAGCAGTACTTC.

V gene TRBV19 combines with J gene TRBJ2-3; a weak D match, TRBD2 (7 bases). With 9 bases removed from V and 3 bases from J, the gap between germline ends came to 19 bases. The CDR3 runs 15 residues. CDR1 LNHDA and CDR2 SQIVND come from the germline V gene (reference sequence). The CDR3 loop reads CASQDGGQWTDTQYF. The CDR3 DNA sequence: TGTGCCAGCCAAGACGGGGGGCAGTGGACAGATACGCAGTATTTT.

The chain couples TRBV19 to TRBJ1-1; tentative D call: TRBD1 (5 bases). Trimming left V 5 bases short and J 6 bases short, with 16 bases between. The CDR3 is 14 amino acids. The germline CDR1 and CDR2 sequences are LNHDA and SQIVND (reference sequence). CDR3 protein: CASSREGIGAEAFF. The DNA of the CDR3 is TGTGCCAGTAGTCGGGAGGGGATCGGCGCTGAAGCTTTCTTT.

The rearrangement uses TRBV18 and TRBJ1-1, with TRBD1 identical over 7 bases. V trimming: 6 bases; J trimming: 6 bases; junction bases outside the gene matches: 4. The CDR3 length is 12 residues. Germline V gene sequence: CDR1 KGHSH, CDR2 LQKENI. As DNA, the CDR3 is TGTGCCAGCTCCCCAGACAGGGCTGAAGCTTTCTTT. Translated: CASSPDRAEAFF.

The chain is built from TRBV3-1 (or the pseudogene TRBV3-2) and TRBJ1-1, with D unclear. V lost 3 bases to trimming and J lost 11 bases, with 10 bases between them. Germline loops: CDR1 LGHDT, CDR2 YNNKEL (reference sequence). CDR3 length: 11 amino acids. The CDR3 loop is CASSQGGKAFF. The CDR3 DNA reads TGTGCCAGCAGCCAGGGAGGGAAGGCTTTCTTT.

V is TRBV30 and J is TRBJ2-1; TRBD1 might be the D (5 bases). Between the trimmed V and J ends, which lost 1 base and 6 bases, there was a span of 13 bases. Per germline, CDR1 GTSNPN and CDR2 SVGIG (reference sequence). The CDR3 consists of 14 residues. CDR3 in amino acids: CAWSAHRRSNEQFF. The CDR3 DNA reads as TGTGCCTGGAGTGCCCACAGGCGTTCCAATGAGCAGTTCTTC.

This chain uses TRBV6-5 with TRBJ1-2; D remains ambiguous. The V gene lost 6 bases and the J gene lost 2 bases, with 13 bases spanning the gap. Germline CDR1 reads MNHEY; CDR2 reads SVGAGI. The CDR3 sequence is 14 residues long. This CDR3 is CASSGFRENYGYTF. The CDR3 coding sequence is TGTGCCAGCAGCGGATTCCGGGAAAACTATGGCTACACCTTC.

Sample share makes this clone medium-sized. The chain combines TRBV19 with TRBJ2-2, with 7 bases aligning to TRBD2. The CDR3 covers 16 residues. Germline CDR1 LNHDA, CDR2 SQIVND (reference sequence). V shed 4 bases, J shed 4 bases, and the junction held 9 bases outside the gene matches. CDR3 residues: CASSKLASQATGELFF. CDR3 coding DNA: TGTGCCAGTAGTAAACTAGCGTCTCAGGCCACCGGGGAGCTGTTTTTT.

The rearrangement joins TRBV25-1 to TRBJ1-6, with 9 bases aligning to TRBD1. Germline V gives CDR1 MGHDK, CDR2 SYGVNS. The trim removed 6 bases at V and 10 bases at J, leaving 7 bases unmatched. There are 14 residues in the CDR3. This CDR3 reads CASSQRDRVSPLHF. The CDR3 nucleotides read TGTGCCAGCAGCCAAAGGGACAGGGTCTCACCCCTCCACTTT.

The chain carries TRBV5-6 and TRBJ1-5; 8 bases agree with TRBD1. The CDR3 contains 17 residues. V trimming: 1 base; J trimming: 0 bases; junction bases outside the gene matches: 6. Germline lookup yields CDR1 SGHDT and CDR2 YYEEEE. CDR3 in amino acids: CASSLYRGSYSNQPQHF. CDR3 sequence (DNA): TGTGCCAGCAGCTTGTACAGGGGGAGCTATAGCAATCAGCCCCAGCATTTT.

This rearrangement joins TRBV19 to TRBJ1-5, with a possible D match to TRBD1 (6 bases). The length of the CDR3 is 15 residues. Germline V gene lookup returns CDR1 LNHDA and CDR2 SQIVND (reference sequence). Trimming pared 11 bases from V and 0 bases from J, leaving 17 bases between. CDR3 sequence: CASAQGRASNQPQHF. The DNA of the CDR3 is TGTGCCTCGGCACAGGGAAGAGCTAGCAATCAGCCCCAGCATTTT.

The J gene is TRBJ1-3, the V gene TRBV6-2 or TRBV6-3; possibly TRBD1 for D (6 bases). The germline V and J ends were trimmed by 0 bases and 2 bases, with 11 bases remaining between them. Germline values: CDR1 MNHEY, CDR2 SVGEGT. CDR3 length equals 16 residues. As DNA, the CDR3 is TGTGCCAGCAGTTACTCGGGGGGGGCTACTGGAAACACCATATATTTT. Its protein is CASSYSGGATGNTIYF.

CDR3 sequence reads: CASGTTLRYTF. The DNA for the CDR3 is TGTGCCAGCGGCACGACTTTGCGCTACACCTTC. The chain has TRBV28 and TRBJ1-2; no definite D call. Trimming cost V 8 bases and J 9 bases, with 13 bases left between them. The germline gives CDR1 MDHEN, CDR2 SYDVKM. The CDR3 length is 11 residues.

CDR3 sequence: CASSHGQIEAFF. The CDR3 DNA is TGCGCCAGCAGCCATGGACAGATTGAAGCTTTCTTT. The chain has TRBV4-1 and TRBJ1-1; tentative D call: TRBD1 (6 bases). This CDR3 region has 12 residues. Germline V CDR1 and CDR2: MGHRA, YSYEKL. The V end was cut by 3 bases, the J end by 7 bases, with 9 bases between.

The rearrangement joins TRBV28 to TRBJ2-3, with TRBD2 identical over 11 bases. Germline loops: CDR1 MDHEN, CDR2 SYDVKM. CDR3 size: 20 residues. V shed 2 bases, J shed 5 bases, and the junction held 18 bases outside the gene matches. The CDR3 here is CASSLGTAKRASGGRDTQYF. The CDR3 DNA is TGTGCCAGCAGTTTAGGAACGGCCAAACGGGCTAGCGGGGGGAGAGATACGCAGTATTTT.

The chain couples TRBV4-1 to TRBJ1-4; no firm D call. The CDR3 contains 13 residues. V dropped 4 bases and J dropped 5 bases, with 8 bases sitting between them. Germline lookup yields CDR1 MGHRA and CDR2 YSYEKL. CDR3 in amino acids: CASSRWRNEKLFF. The CDR3 DNA is TGCGCCAGCAGCCGGTGGAGGAATGAAAAACTGTTTTTT.

The chain joins TRBV27 to TRBJ1-5, with D uncertain. Trimming cost V 8 bases and J 1 base, with 15 bases left between them. The V gene's germline CDR1 is MNHEY and CDR2 SMNVEV (reference sequence). The CDR3 contains 15 residues. In DNA, the CDR3 is TGTGCCAGCGGAAGGGCAGCGGGCAGCAATCAGCCCCAGCATTTT. Translated, it gives CASGRAAGSNQPQHF.

The chain has TRBV11-2 and TRBJ2-5; 8 positions match TRBD1. The CDR3 has 14 amino acids. Per the germline V gene, CDR1 is SGHAT and CDR2 is FQNNGV. The V segment lost 1 base and the J segment 7 bases; nucleotides outside the gene matches: 5. The CDR3 DNA is TGTGCCAGCAGCTTAGGCAGGGGGCGGGGGACCCAGTACTTC. It encodes CASSLGRGRGTQYF.

The chain combines TRBV11-2 with TRBJ1-1; no firm D call. Germline CDR1 SGHAT, CDR2 FQNNGV. Trimming left V 5 bases short and J 1 base short, with 8 bases between. This CDR3 region has 13 residues. CDR3 coding DNA: TGTGCCAGCAGCGTAAACACGAACACTGAAGCTTTCTTT. Translated, it gives CASSVNTNTEAFF.